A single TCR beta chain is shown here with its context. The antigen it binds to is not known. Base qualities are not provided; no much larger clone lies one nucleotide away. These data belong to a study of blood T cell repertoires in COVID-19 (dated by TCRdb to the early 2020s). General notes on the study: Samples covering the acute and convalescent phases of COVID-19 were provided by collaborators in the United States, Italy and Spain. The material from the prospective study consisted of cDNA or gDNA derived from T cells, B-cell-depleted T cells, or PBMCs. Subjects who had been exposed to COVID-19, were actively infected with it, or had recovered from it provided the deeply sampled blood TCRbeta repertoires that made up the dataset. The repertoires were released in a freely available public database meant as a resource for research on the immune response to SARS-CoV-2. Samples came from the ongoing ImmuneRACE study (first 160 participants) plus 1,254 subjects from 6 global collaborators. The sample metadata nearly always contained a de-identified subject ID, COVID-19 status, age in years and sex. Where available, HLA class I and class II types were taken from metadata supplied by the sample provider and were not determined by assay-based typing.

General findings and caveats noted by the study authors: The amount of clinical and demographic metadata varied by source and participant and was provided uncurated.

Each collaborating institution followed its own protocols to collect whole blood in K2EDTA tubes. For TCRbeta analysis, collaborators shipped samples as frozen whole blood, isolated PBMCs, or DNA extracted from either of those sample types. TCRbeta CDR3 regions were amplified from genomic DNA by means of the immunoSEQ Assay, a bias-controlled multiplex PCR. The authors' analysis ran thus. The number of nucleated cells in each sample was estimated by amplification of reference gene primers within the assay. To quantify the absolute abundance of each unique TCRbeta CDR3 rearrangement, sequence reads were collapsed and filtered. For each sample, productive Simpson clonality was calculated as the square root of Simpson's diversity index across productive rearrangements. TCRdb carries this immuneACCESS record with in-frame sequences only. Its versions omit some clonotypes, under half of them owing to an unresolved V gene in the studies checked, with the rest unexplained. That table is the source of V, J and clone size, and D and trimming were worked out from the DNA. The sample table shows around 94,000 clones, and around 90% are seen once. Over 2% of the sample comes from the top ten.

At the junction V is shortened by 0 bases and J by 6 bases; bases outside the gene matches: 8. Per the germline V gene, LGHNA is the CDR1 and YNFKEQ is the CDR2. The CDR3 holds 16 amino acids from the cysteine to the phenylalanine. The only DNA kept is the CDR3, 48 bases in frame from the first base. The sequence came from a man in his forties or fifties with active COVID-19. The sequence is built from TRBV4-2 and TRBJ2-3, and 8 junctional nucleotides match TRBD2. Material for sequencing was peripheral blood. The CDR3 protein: CASSQDPSGGGDTQYF. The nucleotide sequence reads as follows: TGTGCCAGCAGCCAAGATCCCAGCGGGGGCGGTGATACGCAGTATTTT.